One and the same sample provided the 3 T cell receptor beta chains below, sequenced in a study of blood T cell repertoires in COVID-19. Using immunoSEQ multiplex PCR, the repertoire was profiled, and TCRdb retains in-frame clones only, with some absent. In the table there are about 130,000 clones, more than 60% of which are singletons. Sequencing was done on a sample of peripheral blood. These receptors were collected from a woman between 65 and 79 years old with acute or convalescent COVID-19.

The rearrangement joins TRBV12-3 or TRBV12-4 to TRBJ1-2; maybe TRBD1 (5 bases). The V gene lost 5 bases and the J gene lost 0 bases, with 7 bases spanning the gap. The CDR3 contains 13 residues. The CDR3 reads CASSQGSNYGYTF. CDR3 DNA: TGTGCCAGCAGTCAGGGATCTAACTATGGCTACACCTTC.

The chain links TRBV3-1 (or the pseudogene TRBV3-2) to TRBJ2-2, with D possibly matching TRBD1 (6 bases). CDR1 and CDR2 (germline): LGHDT, YNNKEL (reference sequence). V shed 5 bases and J shed 5 bases, with 15 bases lying between them. The CDR3 is 15 amino acids. This chain's CDR3 is CASSRTDLKTGELFF. Here the CDR3 DNA reads TGTGCCAGCAGCAGGACAGACCTCAAGACCGGGGAGCTGTTTTTT.

The chain employs TRBV9 and TRBJ2-1; possible D gene TRBD2, 6 bases. Germline CDR1 reads SGDLS; CDR2 reads YYNGEE. The V and J ends lost 0 bases and 10 bases respectively, with 14 bases between them. The CDR3 length is 14 residues. CDR3 sequence: CASSVASGLGEQFF. CDR3 nucleotide sequence: TGTGCCAGCAGCGTAGCCAGCGGGCTGGGGGAGCAGTTCTTC.